This entry lists 13 T cell receptor beta chains sequenced from one sample in a study of blood T cell repertoires in COVID-19. The data were produced by immunoSEQ multiplex PCR, yet TCRdb's version contains in-frame clones alone and is incomplete. The profile shows roughly 120,000 clones, 75% to 90% of them singletons. The sequencing sample was made of peripheral blood. Source of these receptors: a woman between 45 and 60 years old with acute or convalescent COVID-19.

The V call is TRBV2, the J call TRBJ1-1, with 10 bases matching TRBD1. The CDR3 length is 13 residues. Germline lookup yields CDR1 SNHLY and CDR2 FYNNEI. V was pared by 5 bases and J by 10 bases, with 7 bases of the junction left unmatched. CDR3 residues: CASSLGTGAGAFF. The DNA of the CDR3 is TGTGCCAGCAGTCTGGGGACAGGGGCTGGAGCTTTCTTT. Based on the CDR3 plus reference TRBV2 and TRBJ1-1, the full variable domain is EPEVTQTPSHQVTQMGQEVILRCVPISNHLYFYWYRQILGQKVEFLVSFYNNEISEKSEIFDDQFSVERPDGSNFTLKIRSTKLEDSAMYFCASSLGTGAGAFFGQGTRLTVV.

J is TRBJ2-3 and V is TRBV29-1; D is perhaps TRBD2 (6 bases). Germline V gives CDR1 SQVTM, CDR2 ANQGSEA. Trimming pared 6 bases from V and 3 bases from J, leaving 19 bases between. The CDR3 consists of 15 residues. CDR3 sequence reads: CSVAWMGGRTDTQYF. For the CDR3, the DNA is TGCAGCGTCGCCTGGATGGGGGGACGGACAGATACGCAGTATTTT.

The chain uses TRBV3-1 (or the pseudogene TRBV3-2) and TRBJ2-7, with a tentative D call TRBD1 (6 bases). The CDR3 runs 14 residues. V lost 6 bases, J lost 7 bases, and 19 bases lay in between. Germline CDR1 reads LGHDT; CDR2 reads YNNKEL (reference sequence). The CDR3 sequence is CASSRMRGSEEQYF. As DNA, the CDR3 is TGTGCCAGCAGTCGCATGAGGGGGTCTGAGGAGCAGTACTTC.

Written as DNA, the CDR3 is TGTGCCAGCGGGGGGGTTGAAGAGACCCAGTACTTC. Its protein is CASGGVEETQYF. The chain carries TRBV5-4 and TRBJ2-5; the match to TRBD2 covers 7 bases. There are 12 residues in the CDR3. The V gene end was trimmed by 7 bases and the J gene end by 3 bases; junction bases not matched to a gene: 3. Germline CDR1 reads SGHNT; CDR2 reads YYREEE (reference sequence).

J is TRBJ1-1 and V is TRBV14; D may be TRBD1 (6 bases). V was pared by 4 bases and J by 6 bases, with 12 bases between. The V gene's germline CDR1 is SGHDN and CDR2 FVKESK. This CDR3 is 13 amino acids long. As DNA, the CDR3 is TGTGCCAGCAGCCTTAACTCAGGGGCTGAAGCTTTCTTT. Residues: CASSLNSGAEAFF.

The chain carries TRBV18 and TRBJ2-5, with D possibly being TRBD2 (6 bases). This CDR3 comprises 14 residues. V was trimmed by 3 bases and J by 1 base, leaving 9 bases between them. Germline V CDR1 and CDR2: KGHSH, LQKENI. The CDR3 nucleotides are TGTGCCAGCTCACCGGGGCGGGGCCAAGAGACCCAGTACTTC. Residues: CASSPGRGQETQYF.

V and J are TRBV7-9 and TRBJ1-6; D is unclear. Germline V gene lookup returns CDR1 SEHNR and CDR2 FQNEAQ (reference sequence). CDR3 length: 15 amino acids. The germline V and J ends were trimmed by 1 base and 5 bases, with 9 bases remaining between them. The CDR3 region is CASSLGGENNSPLHF. The CDR3 DNA reads as TGTGCCAGCAGCTTAGGCGGGGAAAATAATTCACCCCTCCACTTT.

The chain uses TRBV11-2 and TRBJ2-7; 8 bases match TRBD1. Germline assignment: CDR1 SGHAT and CDR2 FQNNGV. V lost 6 bases to trimming and J lost 1 base; unmatched junction nucleotides: 14. The CDR3 runs 17 residues. This CDR3 is CASRVDRGELDSYEQYF. CDR3 nucleotide sequence: TGTGCCAGCAGGGTTGACAGGGGAGAACTAGATTCCTACGAGCAGTACTTC.

This sequence joins TRBV23-1 and TRBJ1-2; D call uncertain. TRBV23-1 is given ORF status, its function remaining uncertain. This CDR3 contains 11 residues. V dropped 10 bases and J dropped 0 bases, with 6 bases sitting between them. The CDR3 region has the DNA TGCGCCACCATAGCTAACTATGGCTACACCTTC. The encoded protein is CATIANYGYTF.

V usage is TRBV5-1 and J usage is TRBJ2-7; D is perhaps TRBD1 (5 bases). Trimming pared 2 bases from V and 3 bases from J, leaving 15 bases between. The CDR3 length is 15 residues. Germline CDR1 and CDR2: SGHRS and YFSETQ. The CDR3 DNA follows: TGCGCCAGCAGCTTTACGACAGTCCCTTACTACGAGCAGTACTTC. Translation gives CASSFTTVPYYEQYF.

This clone was observed a single time. The V gene is TRBV21-1, the J gene TRBJ2-2; the tabulated D call, TRBD2, remains unverified against the DNA. TRBV21-1 is described as a pseudogene. The CDR3 has 19 residues. CDR3 bases: TGTGCCAGCAGCAAATGGGGTCCTCCCGGGACTAGTATCACCGGGGAGCTGTTTTTT. This sequence encodes CASSKWGPPGTSITGELFF.

The V and J genes are TRBV10-3 and TRBJ1-3; tentatively, D is TRBD1 (5 bases). Germline lookup yields CDR1 ENHRY and CDR2 SYGVKD. The CDR3 has 17 residues. Trimming took 3 bases from V and 4 from J, leaving 19 bases between them. CDR3 sequence reads: CAISDPTGGGFGNTIYF. CDR3 nucleotide sequence: TGTGCCATCAGTGACCCAACGGGGGGGGGTTTCGGAAACACCATATATTTT.

The chain employs TRBV9 and TRBJ1-3; no clear D. The CDR3 runs to 16 residues. Looked up from germline, CDR1 is SGDLS and CDR2 is YYNGEE. V gave up 5 bases and J gave up 2 bases, with 17 bases separating them. CDR3 sequence reads: CASSGHGLLAGNTIYF. The CDR3 DNA reads TGTGCCAGCAGTGGGCACGGACTGTTGGCTGGAAACACCATATATTTT.